This T cell receptor beta chain was documented in a study of a mutant IDH1 vaccine in newly diagnosed glioma. Study overall: The study started vaccination 4-6 weeks after radiotherapy alone, or with temozolomide cycles. Earlier treatment was radiotherapy, temozolomide, or both, with most getting both.

In the case of this clone: Its matching antigen is unknown.

The CDR3 contains 11 residues. Germline assignment: CDR1 DFQATT and CDR2 SNEGSKA (reference sequence). V dropped 6 bases and J dropped 3 bases, with 9 bases sitting between them. The assay was immunoSEQ multiplex PCR, and TCRdb's table has in-frame clones only and misses some. This table holds approximately 44,000 clones, 65% to 85% found once. Findings of the study overall: Seemingly, top peripheral T cell clonotype changes bore no relation to pseudoprogression. Patients showed vaccine-induced immune responses at a rate of approximately 93%.

Time point reported: week 23, last vaccination. In the vaccine, a single dose held 300 ug of the mutant IDH1 20-mer peptide, along with topical imiquimod. The sample here was PBMCs, taken from a glioma patient whose treatment included an IDH1 peptide vaccine. The V call is TRBV20-1, the J call TRBJ2-7; unclear D gene. This clonotype was obtained from a woman under 30 with glioma. Some clones in this sample may be carry-over from other donors' samples. The CDR3 loop reads CSAPLLYEQYF. The CDR3 DNA is TGCAGTGCCCCCCTCCTCTACGAGCAGTACTTC.